This T cell receptor (beta chain) was obtained from a study of blood T cell repertoires in COVID-19. Germline CDR1 SGHAT, CDR2 FQNNGV. Trimming at V came to 5 bases and at J to 7 bases, leaving 12 bases not matched to a gene. The CDR3 spans 16 residues. Sequencing was performed with immunoSEQ multiplex PCR; in TCRdb, only in-frame clones are kept and a portion is missing. The sample records about 400,000 clones, 87% being singletons. Donors were grouped by their self-reported clinical history. Sequenced input: PBMCs or T cells enriched from blood (not recorded which). V and J are TRBV11-2 and TRBJ2-1; 9 bases fit TRBD2. This TCR derives from a woman in her forties or fifties who had recovered from COVID-19. DNA of the CDR3: TGTGCCAGCAGCCCGAAGTTGTGGCTAGCGGGGAATGAGCAGTTCTTC. This gives the protein CASSPKLWLAGNEQFF.